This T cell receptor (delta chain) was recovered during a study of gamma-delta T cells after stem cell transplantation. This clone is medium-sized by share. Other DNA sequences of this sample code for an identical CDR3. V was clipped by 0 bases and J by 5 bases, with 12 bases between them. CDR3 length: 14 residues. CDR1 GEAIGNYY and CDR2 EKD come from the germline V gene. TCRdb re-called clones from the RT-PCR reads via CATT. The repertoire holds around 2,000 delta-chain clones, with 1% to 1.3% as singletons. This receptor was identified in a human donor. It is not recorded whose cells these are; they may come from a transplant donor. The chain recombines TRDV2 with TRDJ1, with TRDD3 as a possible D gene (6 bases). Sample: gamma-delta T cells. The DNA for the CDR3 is TGTGCCTGTGACACCCTACTGGGAGGAGATAAACTCATCTTT. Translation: CACDTLLGGDKLIF.